This is a list of T cell receptor beta chains from one sample in a study of PD-L1 blockade in urothelial cancer. Sequenced by immunoSEQ multiplex PCR; TCRdb stores in-frame clones only, minus some. This table has 75,000 to 95,000 clones, approximately 90% appearing once. The source material was PBMCs, sampled around atezolizumab (anti-PD-L1) treatment. The source is a woman of 80 years or more with urothelial cancer. Both conserved end residues are part of each CDR3. The D gene is left open where the match is weak. For some rows the clone size is stated as once, few or many, or as a class when expanded; others skip it.

abundance,j_gene,d_gene,v_gene,CDR3aa,CDR3nt
.,TRBJ2-7,TRBD2,TRBV28,CASSTTGLAGESSYEQYF,TGTGCCAGCAGTACTACGGGACTAGCGGGAGAGAGTTCCTACGAGCAGTACTTC
once,TRBJ2-1,.,TRBV14,CASSPRTIGEQFF,TGTGCCAGCAGCCCAAGGACAATCGGTGAGCAGTTCTTC
.,TRBJ2-3,.,TRBV7-3,CASSLGSFTDTQYF,TGTGCCAGCAGCTTAGGCAGTTTCACAGATACGCAGTATTTT
.,TRBJ2-7,TRBD1,TRBV14,CASSQDRGQDEQYF,TGTGCCAGCAGCCAGGACAGGGGGCAGGACGAGCAGTACTTC
.,TRBJ1-2,.,TRBV6-5,CASSSYRGSYGYTF,TGTGCCAGCAGCAGCTATCGGGGGAGCTATGGCTACACCTTC
.,TRBJ1-1,.,TRBV28,CASSLRVGGTEAFF,TGTGCCAGCAGTTTACGGGTCGGGGGCACTGAAGCTTTCTTT
once,TRBJ2-3,.,TRBV27,CASSLRGQLLSTDTQYF,TGTGCCAGCAGCCTTAGAGGCCAACTCCTTAGCACAGATACGCAGTATTTT
.,TRBJ1-2,.,TRBV2,CASRTDGSNYGYTF,TGTGCCAGCAGAACAGATGGCTCTAACTATGGCTACACCTTC
.,TRBJ2-1,TRBD1,TRBV7-7,CASSLVGTGNPGEQFF,TGTGCCAGCAGCTTAGTCGGGACAGGGAATCCCGGTGAGCAGTTCTTC
.,TRBJ2-5,TRBD2,TRBV7-9,CASRSKLAGEETQYF,TGTGCCAGCAGATCAAAACTAGCGGGAGAGGAGACCCAGTACTTC